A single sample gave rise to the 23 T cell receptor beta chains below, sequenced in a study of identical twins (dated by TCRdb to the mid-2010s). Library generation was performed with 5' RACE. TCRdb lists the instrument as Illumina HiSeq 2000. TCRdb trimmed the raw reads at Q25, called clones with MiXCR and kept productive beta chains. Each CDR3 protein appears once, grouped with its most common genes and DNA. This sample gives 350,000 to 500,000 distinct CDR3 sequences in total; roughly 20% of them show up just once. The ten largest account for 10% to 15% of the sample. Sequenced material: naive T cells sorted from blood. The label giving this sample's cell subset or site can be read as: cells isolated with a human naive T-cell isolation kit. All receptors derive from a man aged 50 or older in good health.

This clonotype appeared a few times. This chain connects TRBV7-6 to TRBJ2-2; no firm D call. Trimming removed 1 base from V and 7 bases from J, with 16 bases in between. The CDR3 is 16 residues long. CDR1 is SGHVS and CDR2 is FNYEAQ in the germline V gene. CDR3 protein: CASSLVRAGFGGELFF. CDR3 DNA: TGTGCCAGCAGCTTAGTAAGAGCAGGTTTTGGCGGGGAGCTGTTTTTT.

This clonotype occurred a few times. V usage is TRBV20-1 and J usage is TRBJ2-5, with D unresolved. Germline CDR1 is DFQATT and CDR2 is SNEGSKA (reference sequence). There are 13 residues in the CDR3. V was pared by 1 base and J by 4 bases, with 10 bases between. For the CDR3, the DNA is TGCAGTGCTAGAGGGTATTCAAGAGAGACCCAGTACTTC. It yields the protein CSARGYSRETQYF.

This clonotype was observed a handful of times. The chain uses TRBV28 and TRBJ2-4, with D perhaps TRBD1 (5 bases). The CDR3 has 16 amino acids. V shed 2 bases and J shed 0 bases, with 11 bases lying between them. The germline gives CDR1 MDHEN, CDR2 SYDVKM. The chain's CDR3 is CASSLDRLLAKNIQYF. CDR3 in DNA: TGTGCCAGCAGTTTAGACAGATTGTTAGCCAAAAACATTCAGTACTTC. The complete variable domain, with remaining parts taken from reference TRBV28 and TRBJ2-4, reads DVKVTQSSRYLVKRTGEKVFLECVQDMDHENMFWYRQDPGLGLRLIYFSYDVKMKEKGDIPEGYSVSREKKERFSLILESASTNQTSMYLCASSLDRLLAKNIQYFGAGTRLSVL.

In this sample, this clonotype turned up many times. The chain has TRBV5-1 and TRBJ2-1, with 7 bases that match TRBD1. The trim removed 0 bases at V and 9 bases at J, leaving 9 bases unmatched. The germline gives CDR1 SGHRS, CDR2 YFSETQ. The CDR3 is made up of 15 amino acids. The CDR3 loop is CASSLVAGDRAEQFF. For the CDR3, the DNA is TGCGCCAGCAGCTTGGTGGCTGGAGACAGGGCTGAGCAGTTCTTC.

For the CDR3, the DNA is TGTGCCAGCAGCCAAGAGTGGGGAACTGGAAACACCATATATTTT. As protein: CASSQEWGTGNTIYF. The chain has TRBV4-2 and TRBJ1-3; D unclear. The CDR3 has 15 amino acids. V was clipped by 0 bases and J by 2 bases, with 8 bases between them. Germline-derived CDR1 and CDR2 are LGHNA and YNFKEQ.

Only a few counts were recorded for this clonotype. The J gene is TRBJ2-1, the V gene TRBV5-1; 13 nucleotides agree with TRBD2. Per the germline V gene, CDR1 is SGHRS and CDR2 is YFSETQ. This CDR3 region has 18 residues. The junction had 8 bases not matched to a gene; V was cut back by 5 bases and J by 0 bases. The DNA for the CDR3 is TGCGCCAGCAGTTGGGGACTAGCGGGAACGAGCTCCTACAATGAGCAGTTCTTC. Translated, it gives CASSWGLAGTSSYNEQFF.

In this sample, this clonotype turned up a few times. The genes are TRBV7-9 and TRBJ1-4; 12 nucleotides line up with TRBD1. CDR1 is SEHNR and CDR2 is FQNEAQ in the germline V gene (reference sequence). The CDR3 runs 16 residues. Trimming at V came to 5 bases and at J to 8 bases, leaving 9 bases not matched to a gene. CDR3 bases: TGTGCCAGCAGCCCGTCGGGACAGGGGGCACGGGAAAAACTGTTTTTT. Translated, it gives CASSPSGQGAREKLFF. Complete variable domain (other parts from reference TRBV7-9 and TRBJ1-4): DTGVSQNPRHKITKRGQNVTFRCDPISEHNRLYWYRQTLGQGPEFLTYFQNEAQLEKSRLLSDRFSAERPKGSFSTLEIQRTEQGDSAMYLCASSPSGQGAREKLFFGSGTQLSVL.

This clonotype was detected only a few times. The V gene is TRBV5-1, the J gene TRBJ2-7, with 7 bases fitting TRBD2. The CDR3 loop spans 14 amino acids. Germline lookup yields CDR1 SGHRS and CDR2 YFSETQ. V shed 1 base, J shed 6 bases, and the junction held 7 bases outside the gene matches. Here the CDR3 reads CASSLLAGEGEQYF. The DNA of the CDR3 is TGCGCCAGCAGCTTGTTGGCGGGGGAAGGCGAGCAGTACTTC.

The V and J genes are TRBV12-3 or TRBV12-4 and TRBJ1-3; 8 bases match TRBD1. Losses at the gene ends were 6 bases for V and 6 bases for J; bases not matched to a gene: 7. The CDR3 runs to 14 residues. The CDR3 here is CASSKNRGENTIYF. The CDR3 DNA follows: TGTGCCAGCAGCAAGAACAGGGGGGAAAACACCATATATTTT.

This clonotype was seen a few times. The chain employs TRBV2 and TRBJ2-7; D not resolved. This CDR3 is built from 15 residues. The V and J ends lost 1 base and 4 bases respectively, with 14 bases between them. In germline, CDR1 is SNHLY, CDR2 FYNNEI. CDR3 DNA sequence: TGTGCCAGCAGTGAAGGAGTGGGAACTCAGTACGAGCAGTACTTC. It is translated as CASSEGVGTQYEQYF.

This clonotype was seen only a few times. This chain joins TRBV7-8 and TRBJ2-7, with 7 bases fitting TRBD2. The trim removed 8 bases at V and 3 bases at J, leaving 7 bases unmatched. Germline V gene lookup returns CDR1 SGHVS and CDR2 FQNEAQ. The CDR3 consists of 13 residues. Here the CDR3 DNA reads TGTGCCAGCGCCGCACTAGCGAACTACGAGCAGTACTTC. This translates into CASAALANYEQYF.

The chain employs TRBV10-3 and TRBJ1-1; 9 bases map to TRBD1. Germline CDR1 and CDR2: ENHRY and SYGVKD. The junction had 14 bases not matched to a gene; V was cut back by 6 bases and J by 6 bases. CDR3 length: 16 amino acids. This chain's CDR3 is CAIRASGTGISAEAFF. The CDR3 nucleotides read TGTGCCATCAGGGCCTCCGGGACAGGGATCAGCGCTGAAGCTTTCTTT.

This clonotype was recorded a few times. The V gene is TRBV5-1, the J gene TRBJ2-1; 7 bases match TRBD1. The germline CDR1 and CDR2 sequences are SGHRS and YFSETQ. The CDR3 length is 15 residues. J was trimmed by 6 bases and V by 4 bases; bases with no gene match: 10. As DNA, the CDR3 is TGCGCCAGCAGCACGGACAGGCATTTGGGCAATGAGCAGTTCTTC. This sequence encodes CASSTDRHLGNEQFF.

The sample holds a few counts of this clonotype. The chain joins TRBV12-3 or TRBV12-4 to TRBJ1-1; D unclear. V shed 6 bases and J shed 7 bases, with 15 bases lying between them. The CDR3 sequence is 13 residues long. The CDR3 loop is CASRVRGRGEAFF. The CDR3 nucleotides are TGTGCCAGCAGGGTGAGAGGGCGGGGTGAAGCTTTCTTT.

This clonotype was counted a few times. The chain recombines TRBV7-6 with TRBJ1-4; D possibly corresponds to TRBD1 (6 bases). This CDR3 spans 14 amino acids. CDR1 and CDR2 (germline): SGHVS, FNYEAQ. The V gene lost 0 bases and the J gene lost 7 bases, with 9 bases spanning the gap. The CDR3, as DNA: TGTGCCAGCAGCTTAGCAGGGGGAGGTGAAAAACTGTTTTTT. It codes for CASSLAGGGEKLFF. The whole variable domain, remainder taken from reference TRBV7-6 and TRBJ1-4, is GAGVSQSPRYKVTKRGQDVALRCDPISGHVSLYWYRQALGQGPEFLTYFNYEAQQDKSGLPNDRFSAERPEGSISTLTIQRTEQRDSAMYRCASSLAGGGEKLFFGSGTQLSVL.

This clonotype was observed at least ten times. DNA of the CDR3: TGCGCCAGCAGCTTGGGGAGCGGCTACGAGCAGTACTTC. This codes for CASSLGSGYEQYF. This chain connects TRBV5-1 to TRBJ2-7; possible D gene TRBD2, 5 bases. The CDR3 loop spans 13 amino acids. Germline CDR1 and CDR2: SGHRS and YFSETQ. Trimming shortened V by 0 bases and J by 3 bases, and 7 bases separated the two germline ends.

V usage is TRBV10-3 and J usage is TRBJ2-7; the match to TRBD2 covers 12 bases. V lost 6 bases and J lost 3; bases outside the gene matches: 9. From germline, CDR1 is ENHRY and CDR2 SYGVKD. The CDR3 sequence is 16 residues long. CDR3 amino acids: CAIRARLAGEVYEQYF. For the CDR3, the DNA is TGTGCCATCAGGGCTAGACTAGCGGGAGAAGTCTACGAGCAGTACTTC.

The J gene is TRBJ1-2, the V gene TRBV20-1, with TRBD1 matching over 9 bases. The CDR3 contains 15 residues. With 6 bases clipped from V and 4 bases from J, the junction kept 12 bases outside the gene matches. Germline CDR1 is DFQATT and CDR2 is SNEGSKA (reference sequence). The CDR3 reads CSAERRDRVIYGYTF. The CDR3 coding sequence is TGCAGTGCGGAAAGGAGGGACAGGGTGATCTATGGCTACACCTTC.

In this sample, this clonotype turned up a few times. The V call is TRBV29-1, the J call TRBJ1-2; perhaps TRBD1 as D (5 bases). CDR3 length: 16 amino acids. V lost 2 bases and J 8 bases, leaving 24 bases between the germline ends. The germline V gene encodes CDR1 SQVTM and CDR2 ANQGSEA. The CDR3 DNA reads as TGCAGCGTTGAAAGTCTACAGGAGACTCCCCTAAGGGGCTACACCTTC. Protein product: CSVESLQETPLRGYTF.

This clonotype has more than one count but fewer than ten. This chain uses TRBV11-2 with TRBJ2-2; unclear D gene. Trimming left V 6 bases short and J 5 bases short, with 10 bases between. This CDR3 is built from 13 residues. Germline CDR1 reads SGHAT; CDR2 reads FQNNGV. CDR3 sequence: CASRPFGTGELFF. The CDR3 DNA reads TGTGCCAGCAGACCTTTTGGTACCGGGGAGCTGTTTTTT.

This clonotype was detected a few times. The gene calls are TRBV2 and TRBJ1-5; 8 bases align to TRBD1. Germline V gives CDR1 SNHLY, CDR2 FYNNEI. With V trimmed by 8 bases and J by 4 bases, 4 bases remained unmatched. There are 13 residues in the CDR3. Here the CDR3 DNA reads TGTGCCAGCGGACAGGGTTCGAATCAGCCCCAGCATTTT. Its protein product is CASGQGSNQPQHF.

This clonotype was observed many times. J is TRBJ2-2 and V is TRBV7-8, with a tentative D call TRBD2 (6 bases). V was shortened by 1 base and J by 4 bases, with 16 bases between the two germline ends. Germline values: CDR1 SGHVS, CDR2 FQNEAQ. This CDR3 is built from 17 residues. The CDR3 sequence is CASSLGGLLGGTGELFF. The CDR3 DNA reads TGTGCCAGCAGCTTAGGGGGCCTACTGGGAGGCACCGGGGAGCTGTTTTTT.

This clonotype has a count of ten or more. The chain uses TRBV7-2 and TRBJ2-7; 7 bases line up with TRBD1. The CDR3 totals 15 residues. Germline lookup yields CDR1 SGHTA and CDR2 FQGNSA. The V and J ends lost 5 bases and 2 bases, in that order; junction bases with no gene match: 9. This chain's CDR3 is CASSHRMGQTYEQYF. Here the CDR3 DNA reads TGTGCCAGCAGCCATAGAATGGGACAGACCTACGAGCAGTACTTC.